The T cell receptor (beta chain) described here comes from a study of graft-versus-host responses after intestinal transplantation. Libraries were prepared by immunoSEQ multiplex PCR; TCRdb keeps only in-frame clonotypes and omits some of them. This repertoire shows 40,000 to 60,000 clones, approximately 84% found once; its top ten account for 0.35% to 0.55%. For this clone: Its antigen is still unknown.

Germline CDR1 is DFQATT and CDR2 is SNEGSKA (reference sequence). The length of the CDR3 is 11 residues. V was pared by 6 bases and J by 7 bases, with 12 bases between. The source is a human donor who was the organ donor for an intestinal transplant. Source: unstimulated CD4+ T cells sorted from spleen or lymph node cells, taken before transplant. The chain has TRBV20-1 and TRBJ1-1, with TRBD1 as a possible D gene (6 bases). Written as DNA, the CDR3 is TGCAGTGCGGGGGCAGTAAATGAAGCTTTCTTT. Protein sequence: CSAGAVNEAFF.